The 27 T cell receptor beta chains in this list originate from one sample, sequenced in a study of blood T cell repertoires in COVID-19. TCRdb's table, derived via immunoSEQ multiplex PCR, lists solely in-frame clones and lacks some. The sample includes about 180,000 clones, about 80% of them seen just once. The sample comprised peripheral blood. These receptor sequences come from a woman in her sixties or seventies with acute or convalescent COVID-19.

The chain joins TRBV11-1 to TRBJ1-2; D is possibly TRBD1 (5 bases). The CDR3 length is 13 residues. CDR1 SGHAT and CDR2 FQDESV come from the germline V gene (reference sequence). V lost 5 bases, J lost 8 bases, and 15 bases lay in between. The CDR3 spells CASSVGGSGGYTF. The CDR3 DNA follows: TGTGCCAGCAGCGTCGGGGGATCGGGCGGCTACACCTTC.

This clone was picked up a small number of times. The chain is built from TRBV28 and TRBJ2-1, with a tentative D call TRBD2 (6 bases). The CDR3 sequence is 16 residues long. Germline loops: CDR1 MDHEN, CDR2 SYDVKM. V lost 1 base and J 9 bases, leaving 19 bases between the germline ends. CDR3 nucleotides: TGTGCCAGCAGTTTATCTGGGACTTTTTACGCGCGTGAGCAGTTCTTC. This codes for CASSLSGTFYAREQFF.

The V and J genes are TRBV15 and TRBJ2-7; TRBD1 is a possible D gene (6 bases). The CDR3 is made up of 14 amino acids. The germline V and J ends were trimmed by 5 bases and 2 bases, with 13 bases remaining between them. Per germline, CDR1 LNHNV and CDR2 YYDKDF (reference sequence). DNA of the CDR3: TGTGCCACCAGCGCAAATACAGGGCCCTACGAGCAGTACTTC. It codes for CATSANTGPYEQYF.

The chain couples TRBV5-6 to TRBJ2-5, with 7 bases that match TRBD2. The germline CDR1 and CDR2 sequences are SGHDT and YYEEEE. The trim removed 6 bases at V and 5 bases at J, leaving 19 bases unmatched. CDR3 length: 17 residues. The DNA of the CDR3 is TGTGCCAGCACCCTGATGACGGGAGGCGGTGTGTGGGAGACCCAGTACTTC. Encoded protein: CASTLMTGGGVWETQYF.

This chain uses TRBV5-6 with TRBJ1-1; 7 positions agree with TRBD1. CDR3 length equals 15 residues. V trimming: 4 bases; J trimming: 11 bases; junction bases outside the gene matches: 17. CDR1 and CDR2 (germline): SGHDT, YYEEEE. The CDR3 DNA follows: TGTGCCAGCAGCCCCACCGGACACAGGGGAATATGGGCTTTCTTT. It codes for CASSPTGHRGIWAFF.

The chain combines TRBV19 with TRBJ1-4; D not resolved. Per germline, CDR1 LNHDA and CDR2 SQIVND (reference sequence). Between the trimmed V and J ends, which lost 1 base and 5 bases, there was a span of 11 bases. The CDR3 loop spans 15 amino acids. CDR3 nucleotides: TGTGCCAGTAGTATAGGTGTAGGAGCAAATGAAAAACTGTTTTTT. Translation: CASSIGVGANEKLFF. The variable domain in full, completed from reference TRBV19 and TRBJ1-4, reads DGGITQSPKYLFRKEGQNVTLSCEQNLNHDAMYWYRQDPGQGLRLIYYSQIVNDFQKGDIAEGYSVSREKKESFPLTVTSAQKNPTAFYLCASSIGVGANEKLFFGSGTQLSVL.

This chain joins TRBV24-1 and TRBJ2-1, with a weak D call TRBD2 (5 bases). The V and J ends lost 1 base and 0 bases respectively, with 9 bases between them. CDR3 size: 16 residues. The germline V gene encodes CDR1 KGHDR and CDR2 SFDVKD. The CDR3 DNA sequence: TGTGCCACCAGTGATTTTGATGGGAGCTCCTACAATGAGCAGTTCTTC. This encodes CATSDFDGSSYNEQFF.

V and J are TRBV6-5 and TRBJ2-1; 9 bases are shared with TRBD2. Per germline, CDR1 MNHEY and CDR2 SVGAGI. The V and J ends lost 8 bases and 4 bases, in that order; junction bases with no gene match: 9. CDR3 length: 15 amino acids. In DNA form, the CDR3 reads TGTGCCAGCGGGACTAGCTGGGGGGTATACAATGAGCAGTTCTTC. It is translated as CASGTSWGVYNEQFF.

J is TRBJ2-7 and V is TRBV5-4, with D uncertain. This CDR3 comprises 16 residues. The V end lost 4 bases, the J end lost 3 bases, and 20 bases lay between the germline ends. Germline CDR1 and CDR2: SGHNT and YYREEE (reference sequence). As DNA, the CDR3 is TGTGCCAGCAGCAAGTCCCCAGGAATTTCTGGCTACGAGCAGTACTTC. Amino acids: CASSKSPGISGYEQYF.

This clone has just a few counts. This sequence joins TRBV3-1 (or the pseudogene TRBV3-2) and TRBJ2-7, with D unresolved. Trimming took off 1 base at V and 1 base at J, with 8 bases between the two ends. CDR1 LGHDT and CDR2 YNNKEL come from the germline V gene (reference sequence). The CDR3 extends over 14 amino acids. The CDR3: CASSQAPTSYEQYF. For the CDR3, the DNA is TGTGCCAGCAGCCAAGCACCAACATCCTACGAGCAGTACTTC.

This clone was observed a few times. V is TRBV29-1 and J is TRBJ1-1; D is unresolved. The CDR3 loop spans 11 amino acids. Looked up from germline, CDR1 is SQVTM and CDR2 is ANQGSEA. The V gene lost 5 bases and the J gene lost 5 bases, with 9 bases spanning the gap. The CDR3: CSVFSGTEAFF. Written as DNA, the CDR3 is TGCAGCGTTTTCTCGGGGACTGAAGCTTTCTTT. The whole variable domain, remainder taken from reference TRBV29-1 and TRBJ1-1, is SAVISQKPSRDICQRGTSLTIQCQVDSQVTMMFWYRQQPGQSLTLIATANQGSEATYESGFVIDKFPISRPNLTFSTLTVSNMSPEDSSIYLCSVFSGTEAFFGQGTRLTVV.

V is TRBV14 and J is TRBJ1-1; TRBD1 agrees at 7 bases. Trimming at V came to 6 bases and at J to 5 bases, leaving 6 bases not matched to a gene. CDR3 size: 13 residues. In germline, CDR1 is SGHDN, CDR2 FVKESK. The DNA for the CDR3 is TGTGCCAGCAGTCGACAGGGTGGGACTGAAGCTTTCTTT. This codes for CASSRQGGTEAFF.

CDR3 sequence (DNA): TGTGCCAGCAGTGTCGACGGGGGGGGCCAGTACGAGCAGTACTTC. This sequence encodes CASSVDGGGQYEQYF. The chain couples TRBV6-4 to TRBJ2-7, with 8 bases identical to TRBD2. This CDR3 has 15 amino acids. With V trimmed by 4 bases and J by 4 bases, 9 bases remained unmatched. Per the germline V gene, CDR1 is MRHNA and CDR2 is SNTAGT.

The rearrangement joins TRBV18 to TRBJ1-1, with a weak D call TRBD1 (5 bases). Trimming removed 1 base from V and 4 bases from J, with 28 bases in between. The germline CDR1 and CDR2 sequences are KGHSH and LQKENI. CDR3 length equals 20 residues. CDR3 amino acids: CASSPLNRVGITQGATEAFF. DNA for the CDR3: TGTGCCAGCTCACCACTTAACCGGGTTGGAATAACCCAGGGCGCCACTGAAGCTTTCTTT. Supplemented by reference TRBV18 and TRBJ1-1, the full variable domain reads NAGVMQNPRHLVRRRGQEARLRCSPMKGHSHVYWYRQLPEEGLKFMVYLQKENIIDESGMPKERFSAEFPKEGPSILRIQQVVRGDSAAYFCASSPLNRVGITQGATEAFFGQGTRLTVV.

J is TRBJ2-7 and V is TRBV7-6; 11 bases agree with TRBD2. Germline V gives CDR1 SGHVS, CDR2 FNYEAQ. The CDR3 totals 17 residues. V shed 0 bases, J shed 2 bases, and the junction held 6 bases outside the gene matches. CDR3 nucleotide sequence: TGTGCCAGCAGCTTAGCGAGCGGTAGCGGGAGGGCCTACGAGCAGTACTTC. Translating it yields CASSLASGSGRAYEQYF.

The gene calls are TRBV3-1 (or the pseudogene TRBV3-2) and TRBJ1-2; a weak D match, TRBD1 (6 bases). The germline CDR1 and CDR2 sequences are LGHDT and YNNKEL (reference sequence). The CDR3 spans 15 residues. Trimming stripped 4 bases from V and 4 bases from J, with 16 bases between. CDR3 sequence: CASSPRGGRGYGYTF. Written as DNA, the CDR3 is TGTGCCAGCAGCCCGAGGGGGGGAAGGGGCTATGGCTACACCTTC.

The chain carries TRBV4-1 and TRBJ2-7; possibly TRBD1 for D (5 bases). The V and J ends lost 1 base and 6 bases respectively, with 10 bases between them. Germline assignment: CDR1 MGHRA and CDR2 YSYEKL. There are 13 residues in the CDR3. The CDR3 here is CASSQVTDREQYF. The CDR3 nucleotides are TGCGCCAGCAGCCAAGTGACAGACCGCGAGCAGTACTTC.

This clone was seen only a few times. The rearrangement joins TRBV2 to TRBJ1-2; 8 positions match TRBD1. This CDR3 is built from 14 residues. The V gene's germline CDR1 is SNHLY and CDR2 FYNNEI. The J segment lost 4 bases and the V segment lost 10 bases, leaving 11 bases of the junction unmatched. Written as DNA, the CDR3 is TGTGCCACCACGTATGACAGGGGCAGCTATGGCTACACCTTC. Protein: CATTYDRGSYGYTF.

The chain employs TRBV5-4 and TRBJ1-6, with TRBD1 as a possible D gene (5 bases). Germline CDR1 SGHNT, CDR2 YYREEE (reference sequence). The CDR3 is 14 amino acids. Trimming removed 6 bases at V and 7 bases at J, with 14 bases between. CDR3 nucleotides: TGTGCCAGCACCCAAGGGGTTCAAAATTCACCCCTCCACTTT. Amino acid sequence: CASTQGVQNSPLHF.

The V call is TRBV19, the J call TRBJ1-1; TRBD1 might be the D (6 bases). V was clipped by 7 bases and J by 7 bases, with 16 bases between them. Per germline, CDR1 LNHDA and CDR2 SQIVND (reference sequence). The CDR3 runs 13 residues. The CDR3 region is CASMGQGFIEAFF. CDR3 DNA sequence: TGTGCCAGTATGGGGCAGGGGTTTATTGAAGCTTTCTTT.

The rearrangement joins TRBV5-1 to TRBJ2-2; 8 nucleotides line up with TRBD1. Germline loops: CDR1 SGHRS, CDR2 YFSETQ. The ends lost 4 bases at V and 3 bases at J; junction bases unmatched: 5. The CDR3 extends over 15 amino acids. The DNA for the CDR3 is TGCGCCAGCAGCCCCCTGGGACAGGACACCGGGGAGCTGTTTTTT. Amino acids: CASSPLGQDTGELFF.

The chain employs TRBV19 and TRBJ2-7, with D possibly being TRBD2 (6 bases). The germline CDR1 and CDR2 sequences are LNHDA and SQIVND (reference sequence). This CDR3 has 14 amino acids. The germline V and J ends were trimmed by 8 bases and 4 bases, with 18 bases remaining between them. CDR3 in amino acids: CASSLGSGSYEQYF. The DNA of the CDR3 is TGTGCCAGTTCCCTGGGGAGCGGGTCTTACGAGCAGTACTTC.

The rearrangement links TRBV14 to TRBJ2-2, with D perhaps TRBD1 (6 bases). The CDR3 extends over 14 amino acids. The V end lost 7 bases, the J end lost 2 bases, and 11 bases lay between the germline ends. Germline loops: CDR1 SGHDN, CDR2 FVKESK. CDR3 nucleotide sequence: TGTGCCAGCAAGGGGGTCTCTAACACCGGGGAGCTGTTTTTT. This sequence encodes CASKGVSNTGELFF.

The CDR3, as DNA: TGTGCCAGCAGCAAAGTTACTAGCGGGAGGGGAAACACCGGGGAGCTGTTTTTT. Translated: CASSKVTSGRGNTGELFF. The V and J genes are TRBV21-1 and TRBJ2-2; TRBD2 is the table's D call and was not checked against the DNA. TRBV21-1 is designated a pseudogene. This CDR3 has 18 residues.

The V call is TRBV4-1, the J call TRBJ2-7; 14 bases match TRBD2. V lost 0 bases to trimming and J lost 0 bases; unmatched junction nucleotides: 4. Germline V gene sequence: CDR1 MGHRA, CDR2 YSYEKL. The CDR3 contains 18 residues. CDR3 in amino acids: CASSQERGLAGVSYEQYF. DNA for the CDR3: TGCGCCAGCAGCCAAGAGAGGGGACTAGCGGGAGTCTCCTACGAGCAGTACTTC.

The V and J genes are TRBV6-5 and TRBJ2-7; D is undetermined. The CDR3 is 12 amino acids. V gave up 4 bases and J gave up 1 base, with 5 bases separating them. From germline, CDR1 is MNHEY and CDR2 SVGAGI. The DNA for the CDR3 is TGTGCCAGCAGTTTCGAGTCCTACGAGCAGTACTTC. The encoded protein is CASSFESYEQYF.

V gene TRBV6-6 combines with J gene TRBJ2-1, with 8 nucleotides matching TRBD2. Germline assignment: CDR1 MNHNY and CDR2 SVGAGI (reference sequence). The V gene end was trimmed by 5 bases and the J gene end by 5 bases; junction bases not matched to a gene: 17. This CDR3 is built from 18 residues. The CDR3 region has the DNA TGTGCCAGCAGTCCCCGAGGAGCGGGAGTCCTCAAAAACAATGAGCAGTTCTTC. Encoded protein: CASSPRGAGVLKNNEQFF.